The 9 T cell receptor beta chains given below trace back to one sample, sequenced in a study of OX40 agonist ivuxolimab in advanced cancers. Some clones are missing from TCRdb's copy, which holds only in-frame ones; the method was immunoSEQ multiplex PCR. Here the sample spans more than 100,000 clones, 90% to 95% being singletons. Source: CD4+ or CD8+ T cells sorted from blood, taken in a trial of the OX40 agonist ivuxolimab. These receptors all come from an adult with an advanced solid tumor such as melanoma, head and neck, liver or kidney cancer.

In its sample, this clone was seen once. The V and J genes are TRBV7-3 and TRBJ2-3; 11 bases fit TRBD2. Losses at the gene ends were 5 bases for V and 5 bases for J; bases not matched to a gene: 9. CDR3 size: 16 residues. Germline lookup yields CDR1 SGHTA and CDR2 FQGTGA. This chain's CDR3 is CASSLSLAGGLDTQYF. For the CDR3, the DNA is TGTGCCAGCAGCCTTTCTCTAGCGGGAGGTTTAGATACGCAGTATTTT.

The chain has TRBV6-1 and TRBJ2-1; D perhaps matches TRBD2 (6 bases). Between the trimmed V and J ends, which lost 4 bases and 4 bases, there was a span of 11 bases. Looked up from germline, CDR1 is MNHNS and CDR2 is SASEGT. The CDR3 is made up of 14 amino acids. CDR3 protein: CASSAGGKYNEQFF. In DNA form, the CDR3 reads TGTGCCAGCAGTGCGGGCGGGAAGTACAATGAGCAGTTCTTC.

The rearrangement joins TRBV4-3 to TRBJ2-1; TRBD1 matches at 10 bases. Trimming at V came to 0 bases and at J to 10 bases, leaving 6 bases not matched to a gene. The CDR3 is made up of 15 amino acids. CDR1 and CDR2 from the germline V gene are LGHNA and YSLEER. CDR3 sequence reads: CASSQDLLTGGEQFF. DNA of the CDR3: TGCGCCAGCAGCCAAGATCTTTTGACAGGGGGCGAGCAGTTCTTC.

This clone came up once. The chain combines TRBV7-2 with TRBJ1-2; no reliable D call. The CDR3 is made up of 15 amino acids. The germline gives CDR1 SGHTA, CDR2 FQGNSA. Trimming left V 2 bases short and J 2 bases short, with 12 bases between. The CDR3 DNA is TGTGCCAGCAGCTTATGGCCCGGGGAAAACTATGGCTACACCTTC. This codes for CASSLWPGENYGYTF.

This chain connects TRBV11-2 to TRBJ1-6; the D is unclear. Trimming took 6 bases from V and 3 from J, leaving 9 bases between them. The CDR3 extends over 14 amino acids. Germline V gene sequence: CDR1 SGHAT, CDR2 FQNNGV. DNA of the CDR3: TGTGCCAGCAGTACGGGTTACTATAATTCACCCCTCCACTTT. Residues: CASSTGYYNSPLHF.

V usage is TRBV6-1 and J usage is TRBJ1-5; no reliable D call. The CDR3 has 12 amino acids. The V and J ends lost 7 bases and 2 bases respectively, with 6 bases between them. CDR1 MNHNS and CDR2 SASEGT come from the germline V gene. The CDR3 reads CASNEGNQPQHF. DNA for the CDR3: TGTGCCAGCAACGAAGGCAATCAGCCCCAGCATTTT.

The CDR3: CASSPLGTAFYEQYF. Written as DNA, the CDR3 is TGTGCCAGCTCACCACTAGGGACAGCCTTCTACGAGCAGTACTTC. The chain combines TRBV18 with TRBJ2-7, with 7 positions matching TRBD1. CDR1 is KGHSH, CDR2 LQKENI, per germline. V shed 1 base and J 3 bases; nucleotides not matched to a gene: 6. The length of the CDR3 is 15 residues.

The CDR3 region has the DNA TGCGCCAGCAGCCAAGGGAAAACAGGGGGTGGGGACACCATATATTTT. Protein sequence: CASSQGKTGGGDTIYF. The gene calls are TRBV4-1 and TRBJ1-3; 8 bases agree with TRBD1. The trim removed 1 base at V and 8 bases at J, leaving 10 bases unmatched. This CDR3 region has 16 residues. Germline CDR1 and CDR2: MGHRA and YSYEKL.

This chain links TRBV6-1 with TRBJ1-3; TRBD1 is a possible D gene (5 bases). The V gene lost 10 bases and the J gene lost 4 bases, with 14 bases spanning the gap. CDR1 is MNHNS, CDR2 SASEGT, per germline. This CDR3 spans 13 amino acids. CDR3 in DNA: TGTGCCATCAAAGCCGGGGCGGGAAACACCATATATTTT. It yields the protein CAIKAGAGNTIYF.